These 7 T cell receptor beta chains were sequenced from one sample in a study of T cell changes during pregnancy in multiple sclerosis. Clones were sequenced by immunoSEQ multiplex PCR, and TCRdb holds only the in-frame ones, with some missing. Of tens of thousands of clones listed, roughly 92% were seen once; the top ten hold roughly 2.8%. The input for sequencing was peripheral blood, taken in the third trimester of pregnancy. These receptor sequences come from a female donor in good health, enrolled as a control in a pregnancy study.

V usage is TRBV19 and J usage is TRBJ2-3, with 10 bases lining up with TRBD2. V was pared by 5 bases and J by 5 bases, with 7 bases of the junction left unmatched. CDR3 size: 15 residues. CDR1 and CDR2 from the germline V gene are LNHDA and SQIVND (reference sequence). CDR3 protein: CASSPRTSGGDTQYF. The CDR3 DNA reads TGTGCCAGTAGTCCGCGGACTAGCGGTGGAGATACGCAGTATTTT.

The chain recombines TRBV4-1 with TRBJ2-3; TRBD2 aligns across 9 bases. The germline gives CDR1 MGHRA, CDR2 YSYEKL. This CDR3 region has 16 residues. With 4 bases clipped from V and 2 bases from J, the junction kept 7 bases outside the gene matches. The CDR3 protein is CASSPVGGGDTDTQYF. The DNA of the CDR3 is TGCGCCAGCAGCCCCGTTGGCGGGGGGGACACAGATACGCAGTATTTT.

The chain uses TRBV11-3 and TRBJ2-7; D possibly corresponds to TRBD1 (5 bases). The CDR3 extends over 13 amino acids. The germline V and J ends were trimmed by 1 base and 3 bases, with 7 bases remaining between them. CDR1 and CDR2 from the germline V gene are SGHNT and YENEEA. The DNA for the CDR3 is TGTGCCAGCAGCTTAGCCCAGGGCTACGAGCAGTACTTC. Protein sequence: CASSLAQGYEQYF. The full variable domain, its missing parts supplied by reference TRBV11-3 and TRBJ2-7, is EAGVVQSPRYKIIEKKQPVAFWCNPISGHNTLYWYLQNLGQGPELLIRYENEEAVDDSQLPKDRFSAERLKGVDSTLKIQPAELGDSAVYLCASSLAQGYEQYFGPGTRLTVT.

The CDR3, as DNA: TGTGCCAGCAGTTTAGGGAATCGGGGGGCGGGAGAAAAACTGTTTTTT. Its protein is CASSLGNRGAGEKLFF. The gene calls are TRBV27 and TRBJ1-4; D may be TRBD1 (6 bases). V lost 2 bases and J 8 bases, leaving 18 bases between the germline ends. The CDR3 consists of 16 residues. The germline CDR1 and CDR2 sequences are MNHEY and SMNVEV (reference sequence).

This clone was detected only once. At one end the junction does not follow the germline gene, possibly because of a read error. The chain carries TRBV7-7 and TRBJ2-1; 8 bases are shared with TRBD1. In germline, CDR1 is SSHAT, CDR2 FNYEAQ (reference sequence). This CDR3 is 13 amino acids long. The chain's CDR3 is CASSQDRDNEQFF. Here the CDR3 DNA reads TGTGCTAGCAGCCAGGACAGGGACAATGAGCAGTTCTTC.

The gene calls are TRBV29-1 and TRBJ2-7, with TRBD1 identical over 9 bases. Trimming at V came to 5 bases and at J to 6 bases, leaving 2 bases not matched to a gene. The V gene's germline CDR1 is SQVTM and CDR2 ANQGSEA. This CDR3 contains 11 residues. CDR3 residues: CSVRTGAEQYF. CDR3 DNA: TGCAGCGTTAGGACAGGGGCCGAGCAGTACTTC.

The V and J genes are TRBV28 and TRBJ2-4; D possibly corresponds to TRBD2 (7 bases). The CDR3 is 13 amino acids. Germline V gene data show CDR1 as MDHEN and CDR2 as SYDVKM. Trimming pared 9 bases from V and 7 bases from J, leaving 16 bases between. Here the CDR3 DNA reads TGTGCCAGTATTCGGGGGGCCGGCAACATTCAGTACTTC. It codes for CASIRGAGNIQYF.